The 7 T cell receptor beta chains below come from one sample, sequenced in a study of blood T cells in healthy people across ages. A second PCR of roughly 6 to 12 cycles used a sample-barcoded 5' primer and a J-beta primer mix. One entry per CDR3 protein results from TCRdb running MiXCR on the 5' RACE reads. The sample yields almost 550,000 distinct CDR3 sequences, 24% seen once. The same data also contributed to another study, on T cells of mothers and their children.

Input material: blood. All receptors derive from a boy younger than 18 in good health.

The table lists this clonotype with a few counts. This chain uses TRBV7-8 with TRBJ1-4, with 7 bases identical to TRBD1. The CDR3 sequence is 15 residues long. Germline CDR1 is SGHVS and CDR2 is FQNEAQ. The ends lost 0 bases at V and 6 bases at J; junction bases unmatched: 4. DNA of the CDR3: TGTGCCAGCAGCTTAGCTGAGACAGGGTATGAAAAACTGTTTTTT. The encoded protein is CASSLAETGYEKLFF.

This clonotype was detected a few times. V and J are TRBV6-2 or TRBV6-3 and TRBJ1-4; 7 bases are a match to TRBD1. The CDR3 is 14 amino acids. Germline V gives CDR1 MNHEY, CDR2 SVGEGT. V shed 6 bases, J shed 4 bases, and the junction held 5 bases outside the gene matches. The CDR3 coding sequence is TGTGCCAGCAGGAAACAGGGGATTAATGAAAAACTGTTTTTT. This translates into CASRKQGINEKLFF.

The sample holds many counts of this clonotype. The junction and the germline gene differ at one end; a read error may be behind it. This rearrangement joins TRBV6-2 or TRBV6-3 to TRBJ2-5; no clear D gene. This CDR3 spans 11 amino acids. The V gene's germline CDR1 is MNHEY and CDR2 SVGEGT. The CDR3 sequence is CASSDHETQYF. In DNA, the CDR3 is TGTGCCAGCAGTGACCACGAGACCCAGTACTTC.

The chain uses TRBV20-1 and TRBJ2-1; 9 positions match TRBD1. Near its end, the DNA agrees better with TRBJ2-5, so the J call may be wrong. The germline V gene encodes CDR1 DFQATT and CDR2 SNEGSKA (reference sequence). This CDR3 is 12 amino acids long. The CDR3 nucleotides read TGCAGTGCCGAGACAGGGGGTGAGACCCAGTACTTC. Protein sequence: CSAETGGETQYF.

This clonotype was seen a handful of times. This chain joins TRBV7-2 and TRBJ2-1; perhaps D is TRBD1 or TRBD2 (6 bases each). This CDR3 is 14 amino acids long. Germline V gives CDR1 SGHTA, CDR2 FQGNSA. V shed 4 bases and J shed 6 bases, with 13 bases lying between them. This CDR3 reads CASSSPRGANEQFF. CDR3 bases: TGTGCCAGCAGCTCCCCGAGGGGGGCCAATGAGCAGTTCTTC.

The CDR3 loop is CASSEAGLSNEQFF. As DNA, the CDR3 is TGTGCCAGCAGTGAAGCGGGACTCAGCAATGAGCAGTTCTTC. The V and J genes are TRBV6-1 and TRBJ2-1; perhaps TRBD2 as D (6 bases). The CDR3 contains 14 residues. Germline V gene sequence: CDR1 MNHNS, CDR2 SASEGT. The germline V and J ends were trimmed by 0 bases and 6 bases, with 9 bases remaining between them.

The J gene is TRBJ1-6, the V gene TRBV27; a possible D gene is TRBD1 (5 bases). Trimming pared 9 bases from V and 7 bases from J, leaving 13 bases between. Per germline, CDR1 MNHEY and CDR2 SMNVEV (reference sequence). The CDR3 has 13 residues. The CDR3 sequence: CASTGGWNSPLHF. For the CDR3, the DNA is TGTGCCAGTACTGGGGGGTGGAATTCACCCCTCCACTTT.